The entry that follows covers one TCR beta chain sequence. The sample is drawn from a study of blood T cell repertoires in COVID-19. The CDR3 runs 16 residues. V shed 0 bases and J shed 4 bases, with 15 bases lying between them. Germline loops: CDR1 SGDLS, CDR2 YYNGEE. Sequencing was performed with immunoSEQ multiplex PCR; in TCRdb, only in-frame clones are kept and a portion is missing. The table has about 60,000 clones, about nine tenths seen once. This sequence originates from a human donor with active COVID-19. The donor label of this sample is uncertain. What was sequenced was peripheral blood. This rearrangement joins TRBV9 to TRBJ2-3; unclear D gene. CDR3 sequence: CASSVEAATVADTQYF. As DNA, the CDR3 is TGTGCCAGCAGCGTAGAAGCAGCGACCGTCGCAGATACGCAGTATTTT.